The rows below give T cell receptor beta chains drawn from one sample of a study of beta chain features in type 1 diabetes. Some clones are missing from TCRdb's copy, which holds only in-frame ones; the method was immunoSEQ multiplex PCR. The sample contains hundreds of thousands of clones, roughly an eighth of which appear only once. Sequenced material: naive CD4+ T cells from blood. The receptor set was obtained from a woman under 30 in good health. Both conserved end residues are part of each CDR3. Each record gives: V gene, D gene, clone size, J gene, CDR3 DNA, CDR3 protein. The D gene is left open where the match is weak. Clone size appears in some rows only: once, few, many, or a class for an expanded clone.

V gene: TRBV5-1
D gene: NA
clone size: NA
J gene: TRBJ2-5
CDR3 DNA: TGCGCCAGCAGCCTCCTCAGGGGATTAGGAGAGACCCAGTACTTC
CDR3 protein: CASSLLRGLGETQYF

V gene: TRBV5-1
D gene: NA
clone size: NA
J gene: TRBJ2-5
CDR3 DNA: TGCGCCAGCAGCTTCGGGGAGGAGACCCAGTACTTC
CDR3 protein: CASSFGEETQYF

V gene: TRBV9
D gene: NA
clone size: few
J gene: TRBJ2-7
CDR3 DNA: TGTGCCAGCAGCTATGATTTAGGGCCTTACGAGCAGTACTTC
CDR3 protein: CASSYDLGPYEQYF

V gene: TRBV10-3
D gene: TRBD2
clone size: few
J gene: TRBJ2-3
CDR3 DNA: TGTGCCATTCAAACTAGCGGCACAGATACGCAGTATTTT
CDR3 protein: CAIQTSGTDTQYF

V gene: TRBV29-1
D gene: NA
clone size: few
J gene: TRBJ1-1
CDR3 DNA: TGCAGCGTTGAAGATGGGCAGGGAGGGCTGAACACTGAAGCTTTCTTT
CDR3 protein: CSVEDGQGGLNTEAFF

V gene: TRBV19
D gene: NA
clone size: few
J gene: TRBJ1-5
CDR3 DNA: TGTGCCAGTAGTATTGGGGCAAATCAGCCCCAGCATTTT
CDR3 protein: CASSIGANQPQHF

V gene: TRBV10-3
D gene: TRBD1
clone size: NA
J gene: TRBJ1-5
CDR3 DNA: TGTGCCATCAGCACCGGGACAGGCCTCAATCAGCCCCAGCATTTT
CDR3 protein: CAISTGTGLNQPQHF

V gene: TRBV4-3
D gene: TRBD2
clone size: few
J gene: TRBJ2-3
CDR3 DNA: TGCGCCAGCAGCCAAGATCAAAGTTCCGGGGGGGTTACAGATACGCAGTATTTT
CDR3 protein: CASSQDQSSGGVTDTQYF

V gene: TRBV6-1
D gene: NA
clone size: few
J gene: TRBJ2-5
CDR3 DNA: TGTGCCAGCAGTCGGACACACCAAGAGACCCAGTACTTC
CDR3 protein: CASSRTHQETQYF

V gene: TRBV5-1
D gene: TRBD1
clone size: NA
J gene: TRBJ1-1
CDR3 DNA: TGCGCCAGCAGCGGAACACCGGGACAGGGAGTGTCCACTGAAGCTTTCTTT
CDR3 protein: CASSGTPGQGVSTEAFF

V gene: TRBV28
D gene: NA
clone size: NA
J gene: TRBJ2-6
CDR3 DNA: TGTGCCAGCAGCCCCGGGACACGGAGATCTGGGGCCAACGTCCTGACTTTC
CDR3 protein: CASSPGTRRSGANVLTF

V gene: TRBV27
D gene: NA
clone size: NA
J gene: TRBJ1-6
CDR3 DNA: TGTGCCAGCAGTGTGCGTCCGAGTCTTTCACCCCTCCACTTT
CDR3 protein: CASSVRPSLSPLHF

V gene: TRBV7-9
D gene: NA
clone size: NA
J gene: TRBJ2-7
CDR3 DNA: TGTGCCAGCAGCTTAGCGCCGGCCTCCTACGAGCAGTACTTC
CDR3 protein: CASSLAPASYEQYF

V gene: TRBV2
D gene: TRBD2
clone size: few
J gene: TRBJ2-7
CDR3 DNA: TGTGCCAGCAGTGAGCAGGGACTAGCGGGTGGCGAGCAGTACTTC
CDR3 protein: CASSEQGLAGGEQYF

V gene: TRBV27
D gene: NA
clone size: NA
J gene: TRBJ1-2
CDR3 DNA: TGTGCCAGCACCCGAAGAAGAGGCTATGGCTACACCTTC
CDR3 protein: CASTRRRGYGYTF

V gene: TRBV7-9
D gene: NA
clone size: NA
J gene: TRBJ2-7
CDR3 DNA: TGTGCCAGCAGCAGTGGTGAGAACAGGGTAACAATTTACGAGCAGTACTTC
CDR3 protein: CASSSGENRVTIYEQYF

V gene: TRBV23-1
D gene: NA
clone size: NA
J gene: TRBJ1-3
CDR3 DNA: TGCGCCAGCAGGCGGGGCAGGGGAAACACCATATATTTT
CDR3 protein: CASRRGRGNTIYF

V gene: TRBV5-6
D gene: TRBD2
clone size: few
J gene: TRBJ2-2
CDR3 DNA: TGTGCCAGCAGCATAGTCGGGAGGACCGGGGAGCTGTTTTTT
CDR3 protein: CASSIVGRTGELFF

V gene: TRBV2
D gene: NA
clone size: NA
J gene: TRBJ2-4
CDR3 DNA: TGTGCCAGCAGCCCCACAAAAAACATTCAGTACTTC
CDR3 protein: CASSPTKNIQYF

V gene: TRBV2
D gene: NA
clone size: few
J gene: TRBJ2-5
CDR3 DNA: TGTGCCAGCAGTGTGGATAGGCAGACCCAGTACTTC
CDR3 protein: CASSVDRQTQYF

V gene: TRBV2
D gene: TRBD1
clone size: NA
J gene: TRBJ1-2
CDR3 DNA: TGTGCCAGCAGCGGGACAGGGGGTACCTATGGCTACACCTTC
CDR3 protein: CASSGTGGTYGYTF

V gene: TRBV29-1
D gene: NA
clone size: few
J gene: TRBJ2-1
CDR3 DNA: TGCAGCGGCGCGAACAGGGTTAATGAGCAGTTCTTC
CDR3 protein: CSGANRVNEQFF

V gene: TRBV7-8
D gene: NA
clone size: NA
J gene: TRBJ1-2
CDR3 DNA: TGTGCCAGCAGCTTAGGGGCGGGATGGGATGGCTACACCTTC
CDR3 protein: CASSLGAGWDGYTF

V gene: TRBV5-4
D gene: NA
clone size: NA
J gene: TRBJ2-5
CDR3 DNA: TGTGCCAGCAGGGGCCTTTCTGTGGGGGACGGGGAGACCCAGTACTTC
CDR3 protein: CASRGLSVGDGETQYF

V gene: TRBV7-2
D gene: TRBD2
clone size: NA
J gene: TRBJ2-5
CDR3 DNA: TGTGCCAGCAGCTTAGATCCGTCTAGCGGGAGGAGGAAGACCCAGTACTTC
CDR3 protein: CASSLDPSSGRRKTQYF

V gene: TRBV30
D gene: NA
clone size: few
J gene: TRBJ1-5
CDR3 DNA: TGTGCCTGGAGCGAAAGAGGTACTCAGCCCCAGCATTTT
CDR3 protein: CAWSERGTQPQHF

V gene: TRBV29-1
D gene: NA
clone size: NA
J gene: TRBJ1-1
CDR3 DNA: TGCAGCGTTGAATCGATCCCCCCAGCTTTCTTT
CDR3 protein: CSVESIPPAFF

V gene: TRBV7-3
D gene: NA
clone size: NA
J gene: TRBJ1-6
CDR3 DNA: TGTGCCAGCAGCCCAGGACAGCTTAATTCACCCCTCCACTTT
CDR3 protein: CASSPGQLNSPLHF

V gene: TRBV7-2
D gene: TRBD1
clone size: few
J gene: TRBJ1-1
CDR3 DNA: TGTGCCAGCAGACCCACTCAATGGCAGGGGGCCACTGAAGCTTTCTTT
CDR3 protein: CASRPTQWQGATEAFF

V gene: TRBV7-2
D gene: NA
clone size: NA
J gene: TRBJ2-3
CDR3 DNA: TGTGCCAGCAGCACCTTAGCGCTCAACACAGATACGCAGTATTTT
CDR3 protein: CASSTLALNTDTQYF

V gene: TRBV4-1
D gene: NA
clone size: few
J gene: TRBJ2-7
CDR3 DNA: TGCGCCAGCAGCTCGCTAGCAGTCACCTACGAGCAGTACTTC
CDR3 protein: CASSSLAVTYEQYF

V gene: TRBV20-1
D gene: NA
clone size: few
J gene: TRBJ2-1
CDR3 DNA: TGCAGTGCGGGGTGGGCCGAGCAGTTCTTC
CDR3 protein: CSAGWAEQFF

V gene: TRBV2
D gene: TRBD1
clone size: NA
J gene: TRBJ2-1
CDR3 DNA: TGTGCCAGCACCCGGGACAGGGAATACAATGAGCAGTTCTTC
CDR3 protein: CASTRDREYNEQFF

V gene: TRBV7-2
D gene: NA
clone size: few
J gene: TRBJ1-2
CDR3 DNA: TGTGCCAGCAGCCGAGGGTTGGGCAGCCGCTATGGCTACACCTTC
CDR3 protein: CASSRGLGSRYGYTF

V gene: TRBV30
D gene: NA
clone size: few
J gene: TRBJ2-5
CDR3 DNA: TGTGCCTGGAGTCCGGGTAGGATCATGCGGGAGACCCAGTACTTC
CDR3 protein: CAWSPGRIMRETQYF

V gene: TRBV7-6
D gene: TRBD1
clone size: NA
J gene: TRBJ1-6
CDR3 DNA: TGTGCCAGCAGCACAGGGGACAGCCCTTATTCACCCCTCCACTTT
CDR3 protein: CASSTGDSPYSPLHF

V gene: TRBV4-2
D gene: TRBD1
clone size: few
J gene: TRBJ2-7
CDR3 DNA: TGTGCCAGCAGCCCCCAACCGGGACAGGGAATAATCGAGCAGTACTTC
CDR3 protein: CASSPQPGQGIIEQYF